This TCR beta chain was retrieved from a study of monozygotic twins with cystic fibrosis. Background on the study: Libraries were built from approximately 3 micrograms of fragmented DNA using about 16 PCR cycles. Whole-study results and caveats: Monozygotic CF twins shared more identical nucleotide clonotypes than unrelated patients. The repertoire was suggested to be naive-dominated, clonality median around 0.0095. In 13 of 16 pairs, V gene usage was closest to the co-twin's.

The protocol was immunoSEQ multiplex PCR, while the TCRdb copy is restricted to in-frame clones and leaves out a portion. The profile shows 25,000 to 35,000 clones, 85% of them singletons. Germline trimming cut 0 bases from V and 2 bases from J; bases unmatched to any gene: 0. The CDR3 spans 16 residues. Germline-derived CDR1 and CDR2 are SNHLY and FYNNEI. Details on this clone: What it recognizes is unknown.

The TCR comes from a girl aged 2 to 9 with cystic fibrosis. Source material: blood. This rearrangement joins TRBV2 to TRBJ2-1; the match to TRBD2 covers 11 bases. In nucleotides, the CDR3 is TGTGCCAGCAGTGAAGCACTAGCGGGAGCCTACAATGAGCAGTTCTTC. Translating gives CASSEALAGAYNEQFF.